The 5 T cell receptor beta chains below all came from one sample that was sequenced in a study of regulatory T cells in long-lasting Graves disease (dated by TCRdb to the early 2020s). The method was multiplex PCR. Sequenced on an Illumina HiSeq 4000. CDR3 regions were amplified by Arm-PCR with iRepertoire HTBI primers to construct TCR beta libraries. In-frame beta chains were kept once TCRdb had trimmed the public reads at Q25 with fastp and called clones with MiXCR. Rows are combined by CDR3 protein, so each entry shows the most common genes and DNA. Counted in this sample were hundreds of thousands of distinct CDR3 sequences; approximately 15% of them appeared once. Approximately 20% of the sample lies in the top ten. Interpreted using the paper, the time point label stands for: newly diagnosed GD, antithyroid drugs for less than 3 months. RNA was extracted from PBMCs in TRIzol for both TCR sequencing and RNA sequencing.

This sample also appeared in a second study, on T cells in Graves' hyperthyroidism and ophthalmopathy.

The material sequenced was peripheral blood mononuclear cells (PBMCs), taken at new diagnosis, from a patient treated with antithyroid drugs. These receptors all stem from a woman aged 25 to 45 with Graves disease. Donor details come from another sample of the same person, matched by shared clones.

This clonotype was recorded many times. The chain employs TRBV10-3 and TRBJ2-5; unclear D gene. CDR3 length equals 14 residues. Trimming took off 0 bases at V and 3 bases at J, with 8 bases between the two ends. The germline gives CDR1 ENHRY, CDR2 SYGVKD. CDR3 residues: CAISESGQEETQYF. In DNA, the CDR3 is TGTGCCATCAGTGAGTCAGGGCAGGAAGAGACCCAGTACTTC.

This clonotype occurred many times. CDR3 amino acids: CASSLGGRRGQETQYF. The CDR3 DNA is TGTGCCAGCAGTTTGGGCGGCCGGCGCGGGCAAGAGACCCAGTACTTC. The chain is built from TRBV28 and TRBJ2-5; TRBD2 might be the D (5 bases). CDR1 is MDHEN, CDR2 SYDVKM, per germline. The V and J ends lost 3 bases and 2 bases respectively, with 16 bases between them. The CDR3 has 16 amino acids.

This clonotype has a handful of counts. The chain has TRBV4-1 and TRBJ1-1, with TRBD1 identical over 7 bases. Germline trimming cut 0 bases from V and 4 bases from J; bases unmatched to any gene: 5. Germline loops: CDR1 MGHRA, CDR2 YSYEKL. This CDR3 spans 15 amino acids. CDR3 sequence reads: CASSQDRTGGTEAFF. Written as DNA, the CDR3 is TGCGCCAGCAGCCAAGACCGGACAGGAGGCACTGAAGCTTTCTTT.

This clonotype came up many times. V is TRBV12-3 or TRBV12-4 and J is TRBJ1-5, with a weak D call TRBD1 (6 bases). V was trimmed by 3 bases and J by 10 bases, leaving 13 bases between them. The CDR3 has 13 residues. CDR3 protein: CASSLRGGGPQHF. CDR3 DNA: TGTGCCAGCAGTTTGAGGGGGGGGGGACCCCAGCATTTT.

This clonotype was seen more than once but under ten times. The V call is TRBV14, the J call TRBJ2-1; TRBD1 matches 8 bases. V lost 0 bases and J lost 15; bases outside the gene matches: 22. The CDR3 length is 18 residues. Germline V gene data show CDR1 as SGHDN and CDR2 as FVKESK. DNA for the CDR3: TGTGCCAGCAGCCAAGATCCGAGGGTAAGGACAGGGAGCCGTCTGCCGTTCTTC. Translated: CASSQDPRVRTGSRLPFF.